This note documents a single T cell receptor (beta chain) sequence. Sequencing was performed with immunoSEQ multiplex PCR; in TCRdb, only in-frame clones are kept and a portion is missing. The sample lists 180,000 or so clones, approximately 85% occurring once. Germline V gene sequence: CDR1 SGDLS, CDR2 YYNGEE. Trimming removed 4 bases at V and 5 bases at J, with 19 bases between. There are 15 residues in the CDR3. These data are taken from a study of blood T cell repertoires in COVID-19. Study context: COVID-19 samples from acute and convalescent phases originated in the United States, Italy and Spain.

V gene TRBV9 combines with J gene TRBJ2-7; weak D call: TRBD1 (6 bases). The receptor was isolated from a man aged 40-50 years with acute COVID-19. Material: PBMCs or T cells enriched from blood (not recorded which). The CDR3 DNA is TGTGCCAGCAGCCCAGAAACCCAGGGGCAGAACGAGCAGTACTTC. This gives the protein CASSPETQGQNEQYF.